The 28 T cell receptor beta chains in this list originate from one sample, sequenced in a study of cytomegalovirus exposure and HLA in healthy donors (dated by TCRdb to the late 2010s). The method was the immunoSEQ multiplex PCR assay. A mixture of 60 forward primers for TCR Vbeta segments and 13 reverse primers for TCR Jbeta segments was used in the multiplex PCR. TCRdb took over this immuneACCESS table, retaining in-frame rearrangements with V and J assigned. Such tables are incomplete; in checked studies, under half of the missing clones stem from an unresolved V gene, and the remainder is unexplained. Within this sample are 130,000 or so clones, with around 9% of them counted one time only. The ten largest clones represent around 5.5% of the sample. Sequenced material: PBMCs. These receptor sequences come from a man in his forties or fifties in good health and CMV-seronegative.

The chain joins TRBV5-1 to TRBJ1-1; 8 bases are shared with TRBD1. The CDR3 is 15 residues long. CDR1 is SGHRS, CDR2 YFSETQ, per germline. J lost 4 bases, V lost 7 bases, and 12 bases had no gene match. DNA for the CDR3: TGCGCCAGCGGACAGGGTCGAGGGGTCGGCACTGAAGCTTTCTTT. Amino acids: CASGQGRGVGTEAFF. Drawing the rest from reference TRBV5-1 and TRBJ1-1, the complete variable domain is KAGVTQTPRYLIKTRGQQVTLSCSPISGHRSVSWYQQTPGQGLQFLFEYFSETQRNKGNFPGRFSGRQFSNSRSEMNVSTLELGDSALYLCASGQGRGVGTEAFFGQGTRLTVV.

This clone has a handful of counts. The V gene is TRBV5-1, the J gene TRBJ2-5; 8 positions match TRBD2. After removal of 5 bases from V and 4 bases from J, the junction contained 7 bases not matched to a gene. CDR1 and CDR2 from the germline V gene are SGHRS and YFSETQ. The CDR3 loop spans 14 amino acids. CDR3: CASRYSGGPETQYF. In nucleotides, the CDR3 is TGCGCCAGCAGGTACAGCGGGGGCCCAGAGACCCAGTACTTC.

The rearrangement joins TRBV6-5 to TRBJ1-3; TRBD1 is a possible D gene (6 bases). Trimming removed 7 bases from V and 2 bases from J, with 9 bases in between. Per the germline V gene, CDR1 is MNHEY and CDR2 is SVGAGI. The CDR3 is made up of 13 amino acids. The DNA of the CDR3 is TGTGCCAGCATCTCAGGGGCTGGAAACACCATATATTTT. Its translation: CASISGAGNTIYF.

DNA for the CDR3: TGTGCCAGCAGCTTAGCCCCCAGGAACTACAATGAGCAGTTCTTC. This gives the protein CASSLAPRNYNEQFF. This chain connects TRBV13 to TRBJ2-1; no clear D gene. V was shortened by 1 base and J by 3 bases, with 10 bases between the two germline ends. Germline V gene data show CDR1 as PRHDT and CDR2 as FYEKMQ (reference sequence). The CDR3 length is 15 residues.

The chain combines TRBV5-8 with TRBJ2-3; 11 nucleotides match TRBD1. V trimming: 3 bases; J trimming: 4 bases; junction bases outside the gene matches: 1. This CDR3 has 14 residues. Germline lookup yields CDR1 SGHTS and CDR2 YDEGEE. The CDR3 sequence: CASSWGQGADTQYF. CDR3 nucleotides: TGTGCCAGCAGCTGGGGACAGGGGGCAGATACGCAGTATTTT.

V gene TRBV2 combines with J gene TRBJ1-2; 9 nucleotides line up with TRBD1. Losses at the gene ends were 5 bases for V and 7 bases for J; bases not matched to a gene: 8. Germline CDR1 and CDR2: SNHLY and FYNNEI. The CDR3 spans 14 residues. For the CDR3, the DNA is TGTGCCAGCAGTAGAGAGGGACAGGGCCTTGGCTACACCTTC. Its translation: CASSREGQGLGYTF. Variable domain in full (rest from reference TRBV2 and TRBJ1-2): EPEVTQTPSHQVTQMGQEVILRCVPISNHLYFYWYRQILGQKVEFLVSFYNNEISEKSEIFDDQFSVERPDGSNFTLKIRSTKLEDSAMYFCASSREGQGLGYTFGSGTRLTVV.

In its sample, this clone was seen a few times. The V and J genes are TRBV27 and TRBJ2-5; the D gene is possibly TRBD1 (5 bases). Germline assignment: CDR1 MNHEY and CDR2 SMNVEV (reference sequence). The CDR3 contains 14 residues. Trimming removed 6 bases from V and 1 base from J, with 12 bases in between. The DNA of the CDR3 is TGTGCCAGCAGACTTAGGACAATCCAAGAGACCCAGTACTTC. Translation: CASRLRTIQETQYF.

The V call is TRBV7-9, the J call TRBJ1-1; D gene uncertain. From germline, CDR1 is SEHNR and CDR2 FQNEAQ (reference sequence). The V end lost 8 bases, the J end lost 5 bases, and 9 bases lay between the germline ends. The CDR3 contains 11 residues. The CDR3 here is CASETGTEAFF. Written as DNA, the CDR3 is TGTGCCAGCGAAACCGGGACTGAAGCTTTCTTT.

J is TRBJ2-7 and V is TRBV28, with TRBD1 matching over 7 bases. Trimming cost V 5 bases and J 3 bases; bases outside gene matches: 13. CDR1 and CDR2 (germline): MDHEN, SYDVKM. This CDR3 has 16 amino acids. The CDR3, as DNA: TGTGCCAGCAGTCCCCGGACCAGGACAGGCGACTACGAGCAGTACTTC. Its protein is CASSPRTRTGDYEQYF. Using reference TRBV28 and TRBJ2-7 for the parts outside the CDR3, the full variable domain is DVKVTQSSRYLVKRTGEKVFLECVQDMDHENMFWYRQDPGLGLRLIYFSYDVKMKEKGDIPEGYSVSREKKERFSLILESASTNQTSMYLCASSPRTRTGDYEQYFGPGTRLTVT.

In this sample, this clone turned up a few times. The chain carries TRBV6-1 and TRBJ2-2, with TRBD2 as a possible D gene (7 bases). Trimming removed 8 bases from V and 4 bases from J, with 14 bases in between. The CDR3 length is 14 residues. Germline lookup yields CDR1 MNHNS and CDR2 SASEGT. CDR3 coding DNA: TGTGCCAGCCTCGGGGGGCCGGGCACCGGGGAGCTGTTTTTT. As protein: CASLGGPGTGELFF.

The table lists this clone with a few counts. The DNA of the CDR3 is TGTGCCAGCAGCCCGACAGGGGGAATGGGAGCTTTCTTT. It encodes CASSPTGGMGAFF. V and J are TRBV7-3 and TRBJ1-1, with 9 bases aligning to TRBD1. CDR3 length: 13 amino acids. Germline CDR1 is SGHTA and CDR2 is FQGTGA. J gave up 10 bases and V 5 bases, and 8 bases lay outside the gene matches.

This clone has just a few counts. CDR3 sequence (DNA): TGCAGCGTTGTACCGGGGGGGCCACAAAGCTCCTACAATGAGCAGTTCTTC. Residues: CSVVPGGPQSSYNEQFF. The gene calls are TRBV29-1 and TRBJ2-1; TRBD2 aligns across 8 bases. This CDR3 contains 17 residues. Per germline, CDR1 SQVTM and CDR2 ANQGSEA. V lost 4 bases, J lost 0 bases, and 11 bases stayed unmatched.

This clone was observed a handful of times. The V gene is TRBV28, the J gene TRBJ1-2; perhaps TRBD1 as D (5 bases). CDR1 is MDHEN and CDR2 is SYDVKM in the germline V gene. This CDR3 is 15 amino acids long. Trimming removed 2 bases at V and 9 bases at J, with 19 bases between. The CDR3 DNA follows: TGTGCCAGCAGTTTACCGCATTGGGGGGTCCGAAGCTACACCTTC. Amino acids: CASSLPHWGVRSYTF.

This clone was seen only a few times. The V gene is TRBV30, the J gene TRBJ2-4; D may be TRBD2 (6 bases). The CDR3 covers 13 residues. Per germline, CDR1 GTSNPN and CDR2 SVGIG (reference sequence). Between the trimmed V and J ends, which lost 3 bases and 8 bases, there was a span of 14 bases. CDR3 coding DNA: TGTGCCTGGAGCCGGGCAGGAGGGGACATTCAGTACTTC. It codes for CAWSRAGGDIQYF.

This chain joins TRBV29-1 and TRBJ1-2; D unresolved. Germline V lookup: CDR1 SQVTM, CDR2 ANQGSEA. The CDR3 runs to 14 residues. With 1 base removed from V and 4 bases from J, the gap between germline ends came to 13 bases. The CDR3 sequence is CSVEGPTSLYGYTF. CDR3 nucleotide sequence: TGCAGCGTTGAAGGTCCTACGAGCCTCTATGGCTACACCTTC.

The V gene is TRBV5-1, the J gene TRBJ2-7, with 10 bases aligning to TRBD2. CDR1 and CDR2 (germline): SGHRS, YFSETQ. With V trimmed by 2 bases and J by 6 bases, 5 bases remained unmatched. The length of the CDR3 is 14 residues. The CDR3 DNA follows: TGCGCCAGCAGCTTAGCGGGGGGGCCTGGCGAGCAGTACTTC. Its protein product is CASSLAGGPGEQYF.

The rearrangement joins TRBV5-6 to TRBJ2-7; D remains ambiguous. CDR3 length equals 15 residues. Germline CDR1 is SGHDT and CDR2 is YYEEEE. Deletions cut 3 bases from V and 3 bases from J, with 16 bases between. CDR3 in amino acids: CASSSLLWRYYEQYF. The CDR3 DNA is TGTGCCAGCAGCTCCCTTCTGTGGAGATACTACGAGCAGTACTTC.

The chain links TRBV10-3 to TRBJ2-2; no definite D call. Per the germline V gene, CDR1 is ENHRY and CDR2 is SYGVKD. Trimming took off 9 bases at V and 1 base at J, with 9 bases between the two ends. The CDR3 loop spans 13 amino acids. CDR3 region: CAILGGNTGELFF. The CDR3 DNA is TGTGCCATTTTAGGCGGGAACACCGGGGAGCTGTTTTTT.

CDR3 amino acids: CASSVDGGPGNTIYF. The CDR3 region has the DNA TGTGCCAGCAGCGTAGACGGGGGGCCGGGAAACACCATATATTTT. This chain joins TRBV9 and TRBJ1-3; D is possibly TRBD1 (6 bases). Germline V CDR1 and CDR2: SGDLS, YYNGEE. The CDR3 is 15 amino acids. V gave up 0 bases and J gave up 4 bases, with 11 bases separating them.

Only a few counts were recorded for this clone. CDR3 in amino acids: CASSPWDSQNSPLHF. The CDR3, as DNA: TGTGCCAGTAGCCCTTGGGACAGCCAGAATTCACCCCTCCACTTT. V is TRBV19 and J is TRBJ1-6; 7 nucleotides align to TRBD1. Germline trimming cut 6 bases from V and 7 bases from J; bases unmatched to any gene: 9. CDR1 is LNHDA, CDR2 SQIVND, per germline (reference sequence). The CDR3 extends over 15 amino acids.

The gene calls are TRBV7-9 and TRBJ2-3; 8 nucleotides match TRBD1. Germline CDR1 reads SEHNR; CDR2 reads FQNEAQ (reference sequence). The CDR3 has 14 residues. Trimming took 5 bases from V and 6 from J; bases not matched to a gene: 7. CDR3 coding DNA: TGTGCCAGCAGCGAGACAGGGGTTGACGATACGCAGTATTTT. Protein product: CASSETGVDDTQYF.

Remarks on this clone: One end of the junction varies from germline; a read error may be responsible. Other DNA sequences in this specimen translate into the identical CDR3. The chain couples TRBV11-2 to TRBJ1-5; unclear D gene. Germline V gives CDR1 SGHAT, CDR2 FQNNGV. CDR3 size: 14 residues. CDR3 protein: CASSLDGEVLPQHF. Written as DNA, the CDR3 is TGCGCCAGCAGCTTAGACGGAGAGGTCCTCCCCCAGCATTTT.

This clone was observed a handful of times. This chain links TRBV19 with TRBJ2-2, with 10 nucleotides matching TRBD1. Per germline, CDR1 LNHDA and CDR2 SQIVND (reference sequence). With 4 bases clipped from V and 4 bases from J, the junction kept 6 bases outside the gene matches. The CDR3 has 16 amino acids. The CDR3 spells CASSNPGTGVTGELFF. The CDR3 bases are TGTGCCAGTAGTAACCCCGGGACAGGGGTCACCGGGGAGCTGTTTTTT. The complete variable domain, with remaining parts taken from reference TRBV19 and TRBJ2-2, reads DGGITQSPKYLFRKEGQNVTLSCEQNLNHDAMYWYRQDPGQGLRLIYYSQIVNDFQKGDIAEGYSVSREKKESFPLTVTSAQKNPTAFYLCASSNPGTGVTGELFFGEGSRLTVL.

There are a few counts of this clone. V is TRBV2 and J is TRBJ1-1, with 8 bases identical to TRBD1. CDR1 is SNHLY, CDR2 FYNNEI, per germline. V dropped 4 bases and J dropped 1; count of bases not matched to a gene: 2. The CDR3 sequence is 14 residues long. The CDR3 nucleotides are TGTGCCAGCAGTGCCGGGACAGGGAACACTGAAGCTTTCTTT. It specifies CASSAGTGNTEAFF. The whole variable domain, remainder taken from reference TRBV2 and TRBJ1-1, is EPEVTQTPSHQVTQMGQEVILRCVPISNHLYFYWYRQILGQKVEFLVSFYNNEISEKSEIFDDQFSVERPDGSNFTLKIRSTKLEDSAMYFCASSAGTGNTEAFFGQGTRLTVV.

The V gene is TRBV6-6, the J gene TRBJ2-5; D is possibly TRBD1 (6 bases). V was shortened by 2 bases and J by 2 bases, with 6 bases between the two germline ends. CDR1 is MNHNY, CDR2 SVGAGI, per germline (reference sequence). The CDR3 is made up of 13 amino acids. The chain's CDR3 is CASSYGTQETQYF. DNA for the CDR3: TGTGCCAGCAGTTACGGGACACAAGAGACCCAGTACTTC.

The rearrangement joins TRBV28 to TRBJ1-6, with D perhaps matching TRBD1 (6 bases). This CDR3 is 14 amino acids long. The V gene lost 7 bases and the J gene lost 7 bases, with 14 bases spanning the gap. Germline V gene data show CDR1 as MDHEN and CDR2 as SYDVKM. CDR3 region: CASIPGGLNSPLHF. Written as DNA, the CDR3 is TGTGCCAGCATCCCGGGGGGCTTAAATTCACCCCTCCACTTT.

This chain uses TRBV28 with TRBJ1-1, with a tentative D call TRBD1 (6 bases). The V gene lost 2 bases and the J gene lost 3 bases, with 7 bases spanning the gap. Germline V CDR1 and CDR2: MDHEN, SYDVKM. The CDR3 totals 13 residues. CDR3 sequence: CASSLRQDTEAFF. CDR3 bases: TGTGCCAGCAGTTTACGACAGGACACTGAAGCTTTCTTT. The variable domain in full, with the rest retrieved from reference TRBV28 and TRBJ1-1, is DVKVTQSSRYLVKRTGEKVFLECVQDMDHENMFWYRQDPGLGLRLIYFSYDVKMKEKGDIPEGYSVSREKKERFSLILESASTNQTSMYLCASSLRQDTEAFFGQGTRLTVV.

The V and J genes are TRBV10-1 and TRBJ1-5, with 8 bases that match TRBD1. The CDR3 extends over 13 amino acids. Germline loops: CDR1 WNHNN, CDR2 SYGVQD (reference sequence). V lost 5 bases, J lost 7 bases, and 4 bases stayed unmatched. The CDR3 sequence: CASSSGQGQPQHF. DNA of the CDR3: TGCGCCAGCAGTTCCGGACAGGGCCAGCCCCAGCATTTT.